This T cell receptor beta chain was documented in a study of naive and memory T cell subsets. Study-wide findings and caveats: A few larger clonotypes appeared in naive repertoires, especially CD8, possibly memory cells re-expressing CD45RA.

Two oligonucleotides, mixed equimolar, formed the beta constant-region primer covering TRBC1 and TRBC2. The ligated cDNA underwent four PCR rounds using SP2 and nested alpha and beta constant-region primers. A 12-nucleotide UMI and the SP2 primer were added to the cDNA 3' end by oligonucleotide ligation. MiXCR was run by TCRdb on the UMI-ligation and nested PCR reads, yielding one entry per CDR3 protein. The table shows roughly 100,000 distinct CDR3 sequences, with around 13% occurring only once. Looked up from germline, CDR1 is MNHEY and CDR2 is SMNVEV (reference sequence). V gave up 6 bases and J gave up 3 bases, with 23 bases separating them. The CDR3 runs 17 residues. As concerns this clonotype: Its antigen remains unidentified.

The J gene is TRBJ1-2, the V gene TRBV27; no definite D call. This receptor was taken from a human donor in good health. The sequenced material came from naive CD8+ T cells from blood. The CDR3 nucleotides read TGTGCCAGCAGCACCATGCAAGCCCGGCGGTCTTACTATGGCTACACCTTC. Protein product: CASSTMQARRSYYGYTF.